The 28 T cell receptor beta chains in this list originate from one sample, sequenced in a study of glioma-infiltrating T cells after dendritic cell vaccination. Some clones are missing from TCRdb's copy, which holds only in-frame ones; the method was immunoSEQ multiplex PCR. The table lists tens of thousands of clones, over 70% of them singletons. This specimen consisted of blood, obtained before dendritic cell vaccination. Every receptor here comes from a human donor with glioblastoma.

This sequence joins TRBV6-1 and TRBJ2-2; 15 bases are a match to TRBD2. In germline, CDR1 is MNHNS, CDR2 SASEGT. J was trimmed by 3 bases and V by 1 base; bases with no gene match: 3. The CDR3 length is 18 residues. CDR3 sequence reads: CASSEGGLAGGYTGELFF. CDR3 in DNA: TGTGCCAGCAGTGAAGGGGGACTAGCGGGAGGTTACACCGGGGAGCTGTTTTTT.

This chain joins TRBV29-1 and TRBJ2-7; 7 nucleotides match TRBD1. Germline loops: CDR1 SQVTM, CDR2 ANQGSEA. This CDR3 region has 12 residues. J lost 2 bases, V lost 4 bases, and 2 bases had no gene match. CDR3 sequence reads: CSVVGQTYEQYF. CDR3 DNA: TGCAGCGTTGTGGGACAGACCTACGAGCAGTACTTC.

This clone was counted a few times. The rearrangement links TRBV10-2 to TRBJ2-3, with D perhaps TRBD1 (6 bases). CDR3 length equals 12 residues. V was pared by 8 bases and J by 1 base, with 7 bases between. Germline V gene sequence: CDR1 WSHSY, CDR2 SAAADI. CDR3 nucleotides: TGCGCCAGCCGGACAGGCACAGATACGCAGTATTTT. This encodes CASRTGTDTQYF.

V and J are TRBV5-4 and TRBJ2-3, with 11 positions matching TRBD1. This CDR3 comprises 17 residues. J gave up 3 bases and V 5 bases, and 11 bases lay outside the gene matches. Germline-derived CDR1 and CDR2 are SGHNT and YYREEE (reference sequence). The CDR3 protein is CASSSDRDRGRTDTQYF. CDR3 bases: TGTGCCAGCAGTTCTGACCGGGACAGGGGGAGGACAGATACGCAGTATTTT.

V usage is TRBV14 and J usage is TRBJ1-5; TRBD1 aligns across 8 bases. CDR3 length equals 21 residues. In germline, CDR1 is SGHDN, CDR2 FVKESK. With V trimmed by 3 bases and J by 0 bases, 19 bases remained unmatched. CDR3 sequence reads: CASSHLKMGQAPFYSNQPQHF. DNA for the CDR3: TGTGCCAGCAGCCACCTGAAAATGGGACAGGCACCCTTTTATAGCAATCAGCCCCAGCATTTT.

The V gene is TRBV4-1, the J gene TRBJ2-7, with 7 bases that match TRBD2. V shed 1 base, J shed 3 bases, and the junction held 6 bases outside the gene matches. Germline values: CDR1 MGHRA, CDR2 YSYEKL. CDR3 length: 15 amino acids. The CDR3 DNA reads as TGCGCCAGCAGCCAAGGCTGGGGAGGGGTCTACGAGCAGTACGTC. Translation: CASSQGWGGVYEQYV.

This sequence joins TRBV6-1 and TRBJ1-1; 9 bases match TRBD1. The CDR3 totals 13 residues. The ends lost 5 bases at V and 10 bases at J; junction bases unmatched: 8. Germline CDR1 and CDR2: MNHNS and SASEGT. CDR3 sequence (DNA): TGTGCCAGCAGTCCAAGGACAGGGGAAGGAGCTTTCTTT. Residues: CASSPRTGEGAFF.

This chain links TRBV27 with TRBJ2-3; 10 bases line up with TRBD1. This CDR3 is built from 15 residues. Germline V CDR1 and CDR2: MNHEY, SMNVEV (reference sequence). J lost 7 bases, V lost 6 bases, and 10 bases had no gene match. For the CDR3, the DNA is TGTGCCAGCAGCTTAGAGGGACAGGGGTACAATACGCAGTATTTT. Translation gives CASSLEGQGYNTQYF.

The sample holds a few counts of this clone. The V and J genes are TRBV5-1 and TRBJ1-4; the D gene is possibly TRBD1 (6 bases). Germline V gene data show CDR1 as SGHRS and CDR2 as YFSETQ. The CDR3 sequence is 15 residues long. The V gene lost 4 bases and the J gene lost 7 bases, with 17 bases spanning the gap. The chain's CDR3 is CASSPSDRNLEKLFF. CDR3 DNA sequence: TGCGCCAGCAGCCCCTCCGACAGGAACCTTGAAAAACTGTTTTTT.

The chain combines TRBV7-6 with TRBJ2-1, with 8 bases matching TRBD1. This CDR3 has 15 residues. V was clipped by 5 bases and J by 2 bases; unmatched bases: 5. Germline V gives CDR1 SGHVS, CDR2 FNYEAQ. CDR3 region: CASSPPGGAYNEQFF. Here the CDR3 DNA reads TGTGCCAGCAGCCCACCAGGGGGCGCCTACAATGAGCAGTTCTTC.

The rearrangement joins TRBV15 to TRBJ2-5, with D possibly matching TRBD1 (6 bases). Deletions cut 3 bases from V and 5 bases from J, with 19 bases between. The CDR3 loop spans 16 amino acids. Germline V lookup: CDR1 LNHNV, CDR2 YYDKDF (reference sequence). CDR3 DNA sequence: TGTGCCACCAGCAGCCTCCTTCAGGGGAGAGGGGAGACCCAGTACTTC. This gives the protein CATSSLLQGRGETQYF.

This rearrangement joins TRBV7-9 to TRBJ2-1; 9 bases align to TRBD2. Germline CDR1 is SEHNR and CDR2 is FQNEAQ (reference sequence). V lost 5 bases and J lost 10; bases outside the gene matches: 12. The CDR3 has 15 residues. The CDR3 DNA is TGTGCCAGCAGCCCCGGGGCTAGCGGGGCTGTAGAGCAGTTCTTC. It translates to CASSPGASGAVEQFF.

The V gene is TRBV5-5, the J gene TRBJ2-7, with 7 bases fitting TRBD1. CDR1 is SGHKS and CDR2 is YYEKEE in the germline V gene (reference sequence). V dropped 0 bases and J dropped 2; count of bases not matched to a gene: 5. CDR3 length equals 15 residues. Here the CDR3 DNA reads TGTGCCAGCAGCTTGGAGGCAGGGGGTCCCTACGAGCAGTACTTC. Its protein is CASSLEAGGPYEQYF.

J is TRBJ2-1 and V is TRBV5-1; 13 positions agree with TRBD2. The V segment lost 0 bases and the J segment 9 bases; nucleotides outside the gene matches: 6. The CDR3 has 16 residues. From germline, CDR1 is SGHRS and CDR2 YFSETQ. The CDR3 region is CASSLEGTSGVGEQFF. The CDR3 DNA is TGCGCCAGCAGCTTGGAAGGGACTAGCGGGGTCGGTGAGCAGTTCTTC.

The V gene is TRBV5-3, the J gene TRBJ2-7; 7 bases match TRBD2. TRBV5-3 is treated as an ORF (open reading frame) with a function not yet certain. The CDR3 extends over 16 amino acids. The J segment lost 3 bases and the V segment lost 0 bases, leaving 9 bases of the junction unmatched. CDR3 DNA sequence: TGTGCCAGAAGCTTGGCTTGCGGACTAGTGGGCTACGAGCAGTACGTC. Translation gives CARSLACGLVGYEQYV.

The rearrangement joins TRBV14 to TRBJ1-1; the match to TRBD1 covers 8 bases. Germline CDR1 is SGHDN and CDR2 is FVKESK. This CDR3 has 15 amino acids. Trimming cost V 4 bases and J 5 bases; bases outside gene matches: 9. CDR3 amino acids: CASSLTGQGATEAFF. The CDR3 bases are TGTGCCAGCAGCCTGACTGGGCAGGGGGCAACTGAAGCTTTCTTT.

The chain employs TRBV9 and TRBJ2-5, with D possibly being TRBD2 (5 bases). The CDR3 consists of 13 residues. The ends were cut back, 2 bases at V and 2 bases at J, with 7 bases in the middle. Germline loops: CDR1 SGDLS, CDR2 YYNGEE. CDR3 protein: CASSVGIQETQYF. The CDR3 nucleotides are TGTGCCAGCAGCGTCGGGATTCAAGAGACCCAGTACTTC.

The chain uses TRBV5-1 and TRBJ2-7; 7 nucleotides align to TRBD2. From germline, CDR1 is SGHRS and CDR2 YFSETQ. There are 14 residues in the CDR3. V was pared by 0 bases and J by 7 bases, with 7 bases of the junction left unmatched. The DNA of the CDR3 is TGCGCCAGCAGCTTGGTCGCGGGGGTTCGTGAGCAGTACTTC. Amino acid sequence: CASSLVAGVREQYF.

The rearrangement uses TRBV5-1 and TRBJ2-2, with TRBD1 matching 10 bases. Looked up from germline, CDR1 is SGHRS and CDR2 is YFSETQ. Trimming removed 4 bases from V and 4 bases from J; junction bases left unmatched: 7. The CDR3 sequence is 16 residues long. The CDR3 DNA sequence: TGCGCCAGCAGCCCCGGTGGGACAGGGGTCACCGGGGAGCTGTTTTTT. Encoded protein: CASSPGGTGVTGELFF.

The chain uses TRBV14 and TRBJ1-2; 7 bases align to TRBD1. Looked up from germline, CDR1 is SGHDN and CDR2 is FVKESK. This CDR3 is built from 16 residues. V gave up 4 bases and J gave up 5 bases; unmatched junction bases: 13. As DNA, the CDR3 is TGTGCCAGCAGCCCCAGTCCGACAGGGACTAGGTATGGCTACACCTTC. Residues: CASSPSPTGTRYGYTF.

The chain employs TRBV18 and TRBJ1-1; no firm D call. Germline-derived CDR1 and CDR2 are KGHSH and LQKENI. The CDR3 extends over 15 amino acids. V was pared by 2 bases and J by 0 bases, with 10 bases between. The CDR3 spells CASSPREVLNTEAFF. The DNA of the CDR3 is TGTGCCAGCTCACCAAGGGAGGTTCTGAACACTGAAGCTTTCTTT.

The gene calls are TRBV7-9 and TRBJ1-4; 7 bases align to TRBD1. The CDR3 is made up of 15 amino acids. After removal of 4 bases from V and 7 bases from J, the junction contained 9 bases not matched to a gene. In germline, CDR1 is SEHNR, CDR2 FQNEAQ (reference sequence). CDR3 sequence reads: CASSWATGRGEKLFF. In nucleotides, the CDR3 is TGTGCCAGCAGCTGGGCGACAGGGCGCGGTGAAAAACTGTTTTTT.

This chain's CDR3 is CASSLADLAGGSYNEQFF. The CDR3 region has the DNA TGTGCCAGCAGCTTAGCTGACCTAGCGGGAGGCTCCTACAATGAGCAGTTCTTC. J is TRBJ2-1 and V is TRBV7-9; TRBD2 matches 11 bases. V gave up 0 bases and J gave up 0 bases; unmatched junction bases: 4. CDR1 and CDR2 from the germline V gene are SEHNR and FQNEAQ (reference sequence). This CDR3 is built from 18 residues.

This chain uses TRBV2 with TRBJ1-2; D remains unclear. CDR1 and CDR2 (germline): SNHLY, FYNNEI. The CDR3 covers 13 residues. V dropped 1 base and J dropped 4 bases, with 7 bases sitting between them. This CDR3 is CASSEVQFYGYTF. CDR3 bases: TGTGCCAGCAGTGAAGTACAGTTCTATGGCTACACCTTC.

This chain connects TRBV6-1 to TRBJ1-2; D might be TRBD1 (5 bases). With 1 base removed from V and 6 bases from J, the gap between germline ends came to 12 bases. The germline V gene has CDR1 MNHNS and CDR2 SASEGT. The CDR3 consists of 14 residues. The CDR3 sequence is CASSEGQGRDGYTF. DNA of the CDR3: TGTGCCAGCAGTGAAGGTCAGGGTCGTGATGGCTACACCTTC.

To note about this clone: The same CDR3 arises from other DNA sequences in this sample as well. The chain uses TRBV6-5 and TRBJ1-3; 9 positions match TRBD1. The CDR3 runs to 15 residues. The germline gives CDR1 MNHEY, CDR2 SVGAGI. V lost 4 bases, J lost 3 bases, and 4 bases stayed unmatched. In nucleotides, the CDR3 is TGTGCCAGCAGTTTACAGGGGGCGATTGGAAACACCATATATTTT. Translation gives CASSLQGAIGNTIYF.

This chain connects TRBV19 to TRBJ1-1, with D perhaps TRBD1 (6 bases). CDR1 is LNHDA and CDR2 is SQIVND in the germline V gene (reference sequence). The CDR3 loop spans 13 amino acids. Between the trimmed V and J ends, which lost 5 bases and 8 bases, there was a span of 15 bases. The CDR3, as DNA: TGTGCCAGTAGTGTCCGGGACAAGGGAGAAGCTTTCTTT. Protein sequence: CASSVRDKGEAFF.

The rearrangement links TRBV2 to TRBJ1-5, with 9 bases matching TRBD1. Germline V lookup: CDR1 SNHLY, CDR2 FYNNEI. V was clipped by 8 bases and J by 0 bases; unmatched bases: 2. The CDR3 is 14 residues long. The CDR3 protein is CASGQGNSNQPQHF. CDR3 in DNA: TGTGCCAGCGGACAGGGGAATAGCAATCAGCCCCAGCATTTT. The whole variable domain, filled in from reference TRBV2 and TRBJ1-5, reads EPEVTQTPSHQVTQMGQEVILRCVPISNHLYFYWYRQILGQKVEFLVSFYNNEISEKSEIFDDQFSVERPDGSNFTLKIRSTKLEDSAMYFCASGQGNSNQPQHFGDGTRLSIL.